This TCR beta chain was found in a study of HIV-infected patients and healthy controls. Trimming stripped 6 bases from V and 5 bases from J, with 8 bases between. Looked up from germline, CDR1 is DFQATT and CDR2 is SNEGSKA (reference sequence). The CDR3 has 10 amino acids. TCRdb reanalysed the 5' RACE reads using MiXCR and keeps one entry per CDR3 protein. This repertoire shows about 63,000 distinct CDR3 sequences, 16% found once; its top ten account for under 6%. V gene TRBV20-1 combines with J gene TRBJ2-7; possibly TRBD1 for D (5 bases). The origin of this receptor is a human donor in good health. The sample comprised CD4+ T cells from blood. CDR3 loop: CSAGHHEQYF. The CDR3 DNA sequence: TGCAGTGCCGGACATCACGAGCAGTACTTC.